A selection of T cell receptor beta chains follows, all from one sample in a study of OX40 agonist ivuxolimab in advanced cancers. The protocol was immunoSEQ multiplex PCR, while the TCRdb copy is restricted to in-frame clones and leaves out a portion. Among about 80,000 clones listed, approximately 85% were seen once. Specimen: CD4+ or CD8+ T cells sorted from blood, collected in a trial of the OX40 agonist ivuxolimab. The receptors come from an adult with an advanced solid tumor such as melanoma, head and neck, liver or kidney cancer. The CDR3 runs from the conserved cysteine through the conserved F or W. The D gene is left open where the match is weak. A clone size is listed for some rows: how often the clone was seen (once, few, many), or a class if it is expanded.

v_gene: TRBV19
d_gene: NA
len: 13
j_gene: TRBJ1-5
abundance: NA
CDR3aa: CASRGGRNQPQHF
CDR3nt: TGTGCCAGTAGGGGAGGGCGGAATCAGCCCCAGCATTTT

v_gene: TRBV5-6
d_gene: NA
len: 14
j_gene: TRBJ2-5
abundance: NA
CDR3aa: CASSFLDRPLTQYF
CDR3nt: TGTGCCAGCAGCTTCCTGGACAGACCCTTAACCCAGTACTTC

v_gene: TRBV9
d_gene: NA
len: 15
j_gene: TRBJ1-6
abundance: NA
CDR3aa: CASSAGVWRNSPLHF
CDR3nt: TGTGCCAGCAGCGCGGGGGTTTGGAGGAATTCACCCCTCCACTTT

v_gene: TRBV5-1
d_gene: NA
len: 16
j_gene: TRBJ1-1
abundance: NA
CDR3aa: CASSLQGRESNTEAFF
CDR3nt: TGCGCCAGCAGCTTGCAGGGGCGCGAATCGAACACTGAAGCTTTCTTT

v_gene: TRBV18
d_gene: NA
len: 13
j_gene: TRBJ1-5
abundance: NA
CDR3aa: CASSPDSNQPQHF
CDR3nt: TGTGCCAGCTCACCTGATAGCAATCAGCCCCAGCATTTT

v_gene: TRBV2
d_gene: NA
len: 15
j_gene: TRBJ1-5
abundance: NA
CDR3aa: CASSEQGRSNQPQHF
CDR3nt: TGTGCCAGCAGTGAACAAGGCAGGAGCAATCAGCCCCAGCATTTT

v_gene: TRBV5-1
d_gene: NA
len: 14
j_gene: TRBJ2-5
abundance: NA
CDR3aa: CASSRGRLAETQYF
CDR3nt: TGCGCCAGCAGCAGGGGCCGGCTCGCGGAGACCCAGTACTTC

v_gene: TRBV5-1
d_gene: NA
len: 16
j_gene: TRBJ2-2
abundance: NA
CDR3aa: CASSLVASLNTGELFF
CDR3nt: TGCGCCAGCAGCTTGGTGGCTAGCCTAAACACCGGGGAGCTGTTTTTT

v_gene: TRBV5-8
d_gene: NA
len: 14
j_gene: TRBJ2-7
abundance: NA
CDR3aa: CASSLSPSYDEQYF
CDR3nt: TGTGCCAGCAGCTTGTCACCTTCTTATGACGAGCAGTACTTC

v_gene: TRBV7-9
d_gene: TRBD1
len: 14
j_gene: TRBJ2-1
abundance: NA
CDR3aa: CASSLRDRSSEQFF
CDR3nt: TGTGCCAGCAGCTTACGGGACAGATCGAGTGAGCAGTTCTTC

v_gene: TRBV29-1
d_gene: NA
len: 13
j_gene: TRBJ1-2
abundance: NA
CDR3aa: CSVSNLGRDGYTF
CDR3nt: TGCAGCGTTTCAAATCTCGGGAGAGATGGCTACACCTTC

v_gene: TRBV5-1
d_gene: NA
len: 13
j_gene: TRBJ1-1
abundance: few
CDR3aa: CASSFTANTEAFF
CDR3nt: TGCGCCAGCAGCTTTACAGCGAACACTGAAGCTTTCTTT

v_gene: TRBV28
d_gene: NA
len: 16
j_gene: TRBJ2-2
abundance: NA
CDR3aa: CASIPRGLASTGELFF
CDR3nt: TGTGCCAGCATCCCCCGGGGGCTAGCTTCCACCGGGGAGCTGTTTTTT

v_gene: TRBV18
d_gene: NA
len: 12
j_gene: TRBJ2-5
abundance: NA
CDR3aa: CASSQIRETQYF
CDR3nt: TGTGCCAGCTCACAGATCAGAGAGACCCAGTACTTC

v_gene: TRBV5-1
d_gene: NA
len: 15
j_gene: TRBJ2-6
abundance: NA
CDR3aa: CASSSQGTGANVLTF
CDR3nt: TGCGCCAGCAGTTCTCAGGGTACTGGGGCCAACGTCCTGACTTTC